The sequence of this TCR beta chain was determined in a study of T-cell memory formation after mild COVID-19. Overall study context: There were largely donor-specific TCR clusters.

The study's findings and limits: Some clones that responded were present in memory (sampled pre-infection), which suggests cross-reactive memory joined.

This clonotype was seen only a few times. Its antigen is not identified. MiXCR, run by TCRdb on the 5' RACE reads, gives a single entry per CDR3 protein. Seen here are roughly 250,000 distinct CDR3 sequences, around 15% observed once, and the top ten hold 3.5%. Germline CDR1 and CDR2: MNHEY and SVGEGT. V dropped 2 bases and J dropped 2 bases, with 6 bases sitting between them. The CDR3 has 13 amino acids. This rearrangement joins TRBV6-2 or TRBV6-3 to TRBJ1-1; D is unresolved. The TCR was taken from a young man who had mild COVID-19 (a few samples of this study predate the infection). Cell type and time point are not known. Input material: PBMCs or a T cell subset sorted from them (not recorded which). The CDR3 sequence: CASSYQVNTEAFF. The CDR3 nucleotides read TGTGCCAGCAGTTACCAGGTAAACACTGAAGCTTTCTTT.